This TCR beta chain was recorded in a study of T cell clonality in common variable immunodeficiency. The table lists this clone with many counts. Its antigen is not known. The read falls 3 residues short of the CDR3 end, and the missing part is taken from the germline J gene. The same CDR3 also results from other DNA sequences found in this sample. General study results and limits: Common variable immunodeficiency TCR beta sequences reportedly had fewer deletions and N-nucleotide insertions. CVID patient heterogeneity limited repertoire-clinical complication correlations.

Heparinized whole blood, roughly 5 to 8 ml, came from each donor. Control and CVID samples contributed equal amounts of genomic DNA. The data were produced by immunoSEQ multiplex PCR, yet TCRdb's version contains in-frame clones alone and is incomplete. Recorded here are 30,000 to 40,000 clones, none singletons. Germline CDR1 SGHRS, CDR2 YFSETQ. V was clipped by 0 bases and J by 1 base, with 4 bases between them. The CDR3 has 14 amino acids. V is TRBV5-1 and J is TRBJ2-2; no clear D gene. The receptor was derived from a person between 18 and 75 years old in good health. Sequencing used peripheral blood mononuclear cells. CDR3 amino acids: CASSLGQNTGELFF. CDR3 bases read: TGCGCCAGCAGCTTGGGGCAGAACACCGGGGAG.